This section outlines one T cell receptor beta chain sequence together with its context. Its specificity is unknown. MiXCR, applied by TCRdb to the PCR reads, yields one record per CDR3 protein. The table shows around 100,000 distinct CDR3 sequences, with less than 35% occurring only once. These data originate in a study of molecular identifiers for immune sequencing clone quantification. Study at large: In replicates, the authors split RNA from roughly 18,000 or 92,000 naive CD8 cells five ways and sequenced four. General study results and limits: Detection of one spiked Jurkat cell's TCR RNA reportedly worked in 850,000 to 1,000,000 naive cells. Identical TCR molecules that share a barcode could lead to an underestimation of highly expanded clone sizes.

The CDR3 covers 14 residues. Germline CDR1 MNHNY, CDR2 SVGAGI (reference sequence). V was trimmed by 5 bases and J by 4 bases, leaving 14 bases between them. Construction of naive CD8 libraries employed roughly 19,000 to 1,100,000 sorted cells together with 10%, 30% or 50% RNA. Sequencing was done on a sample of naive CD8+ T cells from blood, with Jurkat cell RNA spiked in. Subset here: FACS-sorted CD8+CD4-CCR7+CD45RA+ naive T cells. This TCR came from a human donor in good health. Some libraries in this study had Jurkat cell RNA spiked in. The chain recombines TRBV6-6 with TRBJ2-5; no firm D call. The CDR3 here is CASSTDRPRETQYF. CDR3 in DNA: TGTGCCAGCAGTACCGACCGCCCGAGAGAGACCCAGTACTTC.